Listed below are T cell receptor beta chains from one sample, sequenced in a study of early T cells in non-severe SARS-CoV-2 infection. In TCRdb, the 5' RACE reads were re-called with MiXCR into one record per CDR3 protein. The sample has under 100,000 distinct CDR3 sequences, more than 9.5% seen once. The sequenced material came from whole blood. These receptors came from an adult who was a healthcare worker with PCR-confirmed SARS-CoV-2 infection or an uninfected control (not recorded which). Each CDR3 is given without its conserved first and last residue.

V | CDR3
TRBV6-1 | ASSESGVYNEQF
TRBV7-9 | ASSLTGPYNEQF
TRBV5-1 | ASSIYPGNTEAF
TRBV7-2 | ASSLDRGRGYT
TRBV18 | ASSPAGFSSYEQY
TRBV7-9 | ASSGTPGPRELF
TRBV2 | ASRARPVGTEAF
TRBV14 | ASSQDGTSGSYYNEQF
TRBV28 | ASSPGSRYFYEQY
TRBV9 | ASSPRTFSGYGYT
TRBV20-1 | SASFREKLF
TRBV2 | ASSVEGPNSPLH
TRBV14 | ASSLVYHTIY
TRBV20-1 | SAIGTGGTEAF
TRBV5-1 | ASSLVADYGYT
TRBV6-6 | ASSSPGTGTYNEQF
TRBV5-1 | ASSLEPGNGGYT
TRBV6-1 | ASSESGKPNYGYT
TRBV4-1 | ASSQVGFEAF
TRBV11-2 | ASSLVGLAGYNEQF
TRBV20-1 | SAPLSSGTDTQY
TRBV5-1 | ASSFEGSDNSPLH
TRBV7-6 | ASSLALGLAGGPYNEQF
TRBV4-1 | ASSHVLGGEKLF
TRBV3-1 | ASSLGQRMNTEAF
TRBV29-1 | SVEASGSSTDTQY
TRBV28 | ASSVLGNQPQH
TRBV7-8 | ASSSRDLDTEAF
TRBV20-1 | SAPPRGAPIGGYT
TRBV29-1 | SVRPGLPTDTQY
TRBV3-1 | ASSQTSLGEQF
TRBV11-1 | ASSLVGMGYEQY